What follows describes a single TCR beta chain. This specimen comes from a study of T cells in Graves' hyperthyroidism and ophthalmopathy. This CDR3 has 15 amino acids. Trimming took 6 bases from V and 5 from J, leaving 16 bases between them. Germline-derived CDR1 and CDR2 are SGHTA and FQGNSA. Using RNA transcripts as the source, TCR beta CDR3 regions were amplified. First-round RT-PCR of the TCR CDR3 relied on the HTBI primer set. TCRdb analysed the multiplex PCR reads with MiXCR anew, one entry per CDR3 protein. The data contain about 620,000 distinct CDR3 sequences, around 15% of them singletons. Patients aged 18 to 65 had newly diagnosed hyperthyroidism lasting under 2 months. Any patient presenting with uncontrolled infection, other autoimmune disease, pregnancy or lactation was left out.

The TCR comes from a woman in her 30s with Graves' hyperthyroidism. Sequenced material: blood. The rearrangement links TRBV7-2 to TRBJ1-4; D is possibly TRBD1 (6 bases). The CDR3 coding sequence is TGTGCCAGCAGTCGAGGGGGGGCTGAGAATGAAAAACTGTTTTTT. Amino acids: CASSRGGAENEKLFF.